This TCR beta chain is from a study of identical twins. General study findings and limits: The degree of excess twin sharing was weaker in beta out-of-frame sequences.

This clonotype was observed a handful of times. Its antigen remains unidentified. With 6 bases removed from V and 4 bases from J, the gap between germline ends came to 12 bases. CDR3 length equals 13 residues. Template switching introduced a universal primer site, and the cDNA bore unique molecular identifiers. TCRdb reanalysed the 5' RACE reads using MiXCR and keeps one entry per CDR3 protein. The data show 1.5 million to 2 million distinct CDR3 sequences, around 33% seen once. The clonotype comes from a newborn girl in good health. V usage is TRBV12-3 or TRBV12-4 and J usage is TRBJ1-1, with D uncertain. Sequencing was done on a sample of cord blood. The CDR3 spells CASSLLRFTEAFF. The CDR3, as DNA: TGTGCCAGCAGCCTGCTGAGGTTCACTGAAGCTTTCTTT.